This TCR beta chain was retrieved from a study of cytomegalovirus exposure and HLA in healthy donors. Study findings and constraints: Upon later analysis, HLA-associated TCR beta chains proved more clonally expanded than other, equally common chains. The majority of CMV-associated TCR beta chains were reported as apparently HLA-restricted in a later analysis. Excluded: some indistinguishable V segments such as TRBV6-2 and TRBV6-3. As confirmed in vitro, a few CMV-associated chains were specific for CMV antigens.

Both 60 Vbeta primers and 13 Jbeta primers went into the PCR. TCRdb's copy holds only in-frame clones and misses some; the assay was immunoSEQ multiplex PCR. The sample includes about 130,000 clones, 17% of them seen just once. In regard to this clone: As yet, its antigen is unknown.

V lost 2 bases to trimming and J lost 0 bases, with 10 bases between them. The CDR3 length is 15 residues. From germline, CDR1 is MGHDK and CDR2 SYGVNS. Sample: PBMCs. This TCR came from a female donor in good health and CMV-seropositive. The rearrangement links TRBV25-1 to TRBJ1-1; D might be TRBD1 (6 bases). CDR3 nucleotide sequence: TGTGCCAGCAGTGAACGACAGGATTTGAACACTGAAGCTTTCTTT. This codes for CASSERQDLNTEAFF.